One T cell receptor beta chain is described in this entry. Its antigen is unknown. The data stem from a study of T cell repertoires in cytomegalovirus infection. Study-level background: Through public TCR beta signatures, both CMV infection and matching HLA type were indicated.

Trimming removed 5 bases from V and 8 bases from J; junction bases left unmatched: 5. This CDR3 region has 13 residues. The germline V gene has CDR1 SGHVS and CDR2 FNYEAQ. TCRdb fed the reads into MiXCR, producing one record per CDR3 protein. The sample contains around 430,000 distinct CDR3 sequences, 40% to 50% of which appear only once. The sequence derives from a human donor in good health (CMV status not recorded). Some clones in this sample may be carry-over from other donors' samples. The input for sequencing was cultured PBMCs, taken from culture after CMV antigen stimulation. The chain employs TRBV7-6 and TRBJ2-1; 8 nucleotides agree with TRBD2. The CDR3 spells CASSPRGRYEQFF. For the CDR3, the DNA is TGTGCCAGCAGCCCGCGCGGGAGGTATGAGCAGTTCTTC.